The 31 T cell receptor beta chains listed next were all sequenced from one sample in a study of OX40 agonist ivuxolimab in advanced cancers. Assay used: immunoSEQ multiplex PCR; TCRdb lists only in-frame clones, some missing. Of approximately 68,000 clones in the sample, about nine tenths were seen once. Sequencing was performed on CD4+ or CD8+ T cells sorted from blood, taken in a trial of the OX40 agonist ivuxolimab. These receptors were collected from an adult with an advanced solid tumor such as melanoma, head and neck, liver or kidney cancer.

The CDR3 region has the DNA TGTGCCAGCAGCTGGGGACCGGGGACAGACTCTGGAAACACCATATATTTT. Protein product: CASSWGPGTDSGNTIYF. This chain connects TRBV5-6 to TRBJ1-3; 7 bases align to TRBD1. This CDR3 has 17 residues. In germline, CDR1 is SGHDT, CDR2 YYEEEE. V shed 3 bases and J 0 bases; nucleotides not matched to a gene: 9.

The rearrangement uses TRBV5-6 and TRBJ2-3; D not certain. The CDR3 sequence is 13 residues long. CDR1 and CDR2 from the germline V gene are SGHDT and YYEEEE. Trimming shortened V by 2 bases and J by 3 bases, and 7 bases separated the two germline ends. The CDR3 bases are TGTGCCAGCAGCTTCTTTGGGACAGATACGCAGTATTTT. Amino acid sequence: CASSFFGTDTQYF.

This clone has more than one count but fewer than ten. The rearrangement joins TRBV28 to TRBJ2-5, with 8 bases matching TRBD2. Germline CDR1 is MDHEN and CDR2 is SYDVKM. V was clipped by 5 bases and J by 4 bases; unmatched bases: 12. CDR3 size: 16 residues. CDR3 residues: CASSPIQGLGGETQYF. In DNA, the CDR3 is TGTGCCAGCAGTCCCATCCAGGGACTAGGGGGAGAGACCCAGTACTTC.

The V and J genes are TRBV2 and TRBJ2-7; maybe TRBD2 (6 bases). This CDR3 contains 14 residues. The germline CDR1 and CDR2 sequences are SNHLY and FYNNEI. V was cut by 6 bases and J by 6 bases, with 18 bases left in between. The CDR3 reads CASSGVGRDGEQYF. The CDR3 DNA is TGTGCCAGCAGCGGGGTCGGGCGGGATGGCGAGCAGTACTTC.

The CDR3 region has the DNA TGTGCCAGTCGTCTCTACACCTTC. Translated: CASRLYTF. The chain has TRBV25-1 and TRBJ1-2, with unresolved D. V lost 9 bases and J lost 10, with 6 bases in between. The CDR3 extends over 8 amino acids. Germline V lookup: CDR1 MGHDK, CDR2 SYGVNS.

The rearrangement links TRBV7-9 to TRBJ2-7; possibly TRBD1 for D (5 bases). In germline, CDR1 is SEHNR, CDR2 FQNEAQ (reference sequence). The CDR3 runs 14 residues. The V end lost 3 bases, the J end lost 1 base, and 10 bases lay between the germline ends. The CDR3 is CASSFSGLSYEQYF. The CDR3 DNA is TGTGCCAGCAGCTTTTCAGGGCTATCCTACGAGCAGTACTTC.

V gene TRBV5-1 combines with J gene TRBJ1-1; 8 bases line up with TRBD1. The CDR3 spans 16 residues. Germline CDR1 SGHRS, CDR2 YFSETQ. The junction had 8 bases not matched to a gene; V was cut back by 0 bases and J by 4 bases. CDR3 sequence reads: CASSLEGQALGTEAFF. The CDR3 region has the DNA TGCGCCAGCAGCTTGGAGGGACAGGCCTTGGGCACTGAAGCTTTCTTT.

The rearrangement links TRBV4-3 to TRBJ1-1; D perhaps matches TRBD1 (6 bases). The CDR3 has 13 amino acids. CDR1 and CDR2 from the germline V gene are LGHNA and YSLEER. V was pared by 3 bases and J by 5 bases, with 10 bases between. The CDR3 protein is CASSQGARTEAFF. As DNA, the CDR3 is TGCGCCAGCAGCCAGGGGGCTCGAACTGAAGCTTTCTTT.

This chain connects TRBV9 to TRBJ2-1; 9 positions match TRBD2. This CDR3 is 16 amino acids long. Germline V CDR1 and CDR2: SGDLS, YYNGEE. The V segment lost 0 bases and the J segment 5 bases; nucleotides outside the gene matches: 6. CDR3 bases: TGTGCCAGCAGCGTAGGTTTGGCTAGCGGGGACAATGAGCAGTTCTTC. It encodes CASSVGLASGDNEQFF.

V gene TRBV19 combines with J gene TRBJ2-7; TRBD1 agrees at 9 bases. J gave up 7 bases and V 4 bases, and 17 bases lay outside the gene matches. This CDR3 contains 17 residues. CDR1 LNHDA and CDR2 SQIVND come from the germline V gene (reference sequence). CDR3 DNA: TGTGCCAGTAGTAGGGCCCGGCGGACAGGGGAGAAAGGGGAGCAGTACTTC. Translation gives CASSRARRTGEKGEQYF.

V gene TRBV30 combines with J gene TRBJ2-7; the D is unclear. Germline CDR1 reads GTSNPN; CDR2 reads SVGIG (reference sequence). This CDR3 is built from 12 residues. Trimming cost V 0 bases and J 6 bases, with 9 bases left between them. CDR3 amino acids: CAWSVPGLEQYF. DNA of the CDR3: TGTGCCTGGAGTGTACCTGGGCTCGAGCAGTACTTC.

The rearrangement uses TRBV6-5 and TRBJ2-7; 9 nucleotides line up with TRBD1. The V gene end was trimmed by 5 bases and the J gene end by 3 bases; junction bases not matched to a gene: 5. This CDR3 spans 14 amino acids. Germline V gives CDR1 MNHEY, CDR2 SVGAGI. The CDR3 is CASSRGDRVYEQYF. CDR3 nucleotides: TGTGCCAGCAGTAGAGGGGACAGGGTCTACGAGCAGTACTTC.

The chain employs TRBV6-6 and TRBJ1-2, with D possibly being TRBD1 (6 bases). Looked up from germline, CDR1 is MNHNY and CDR2 is SVGAGI (reference sequence). Trimming left V 3 bases short and J 6 bases short, with 14 bases between. The length of the CDR3 is 14 residues. For the CDR3, the DNA is TGTGCCAGCAGTTATCAGGGAGAGGGGGATGGCTACACCTTC. Amino acids: CASSYQGEGDGYTF.

The V and J genes are TRBV5-4 and TRBJ1-2, with D tentatively TRBD1 (5 bases). The CDR3 is made up of 16 amino acids. Trimming took 2 bases from V and 4 from J, leaving 18 bases between them. From germline, CDR1 is SGHNT and CDR2 YYREEE (reference sequence). The CDR3 here is CASSLGLGTAPYGYTF. CDR3 DNA sequence: TGTGCCAGCAGCTTAGGACTCGGGACGGCGCCCTATGGCTACACCTTC.

This chain joins TRBV5-1 and TRBJ2-3; the match to TRBD2 covers 9 bases. V dropped 1 base and J dropped 4; count of bases not matched to a gene: 13. Germline CDR1 SGHRS, CDR2 YFSETQ. This CDR3 spans 18 amino acids. The CDR3 protein is CASSLSVMGGRVADTQYF. CDR3 nucleotides: TGCGCCAGCAGCTTGTCAGTGATGGGCGGGAGGGTCGCAGATACGCAGTATTTT.

The V gene is TRBV4-3, the J gene TRBJ1-3, with TRBD1 as a possible D gene (5 bases). The CDR3 has 14 residues. Per the germline V gene, CDR1 is LGHNA and CDR2 is YSLEER. V lost 1 base and J 8 bases, leaving 12 bases between the germline ends. The CDR3 region has the DNA TGCGCCAGCAGCCAAGCCCAGGGACGCGACACCATATATTTT. This translates into CASSQAQGRDTIYF.

Written as DNA, the CDR3 is TGTGCCAGCAGCCCACAGGGGGCGAGTGGGGGAAAACTGTTTTTT. This translates into CASSPQGASGGKLFF. This chain links TRBV7-2 with TRBJ1-4; 9 nucleotides align to TRBD1. CDR1 and CDR2 from the germline V gene are SGHTA and FQGNSA. This CDR3 contains 15 residues. Trimming cost V 5 bases and J 10 bases; bases outside gene matches: 11.

This clone was detected only once. This chain links TRBV28 with TRBJ1-5; no clear D gene. The V and J ends lost 4 bases and 1 base respectively, with 11 bases between them. This CDR3 comprises 15 residues. CDR1 is MDHEN and CDR2 is SYDVKM in the germline V gene. The CDR3 region is CASSSPVISNQPQHF. In nucleotides, the CDR3 is TGTGCCAGCAGTTCCCCAGTAATCAGCAATCAGCCCCAGCATTTT.

In this sample, this clone turned up a few times. The rearrangement links TRBV5-1 to TRBJ2-7; weak D call: TRBD2 (5 bases). In germline, CDR1 is SGHRS, CDR2 YFSETQ. V was pared by 4 bases and J by 2 bases, with 13 bases between. This CDR3 spans 14 amino acids. This CDR3 is CASSPLGLAYEQYF. CDR3 bases: TGCGCCAGCAGCCCCCTTGGACTTGCCTACGAGCAGTACTTC.

The gene calls are TRBV5-1 and TRBJ2-1, with 11 bases matching TRBD2. V shed 3 bases, J shed 2 bases, and the junction held 1 base outside the gene matches. The germline gives CDR1 SGHRS, CDR2 YFSETQ. This CDR3 spans 15 amino acids. The CDR3 region has the DNA TGCGCCAGCAGCTCACTAGCGGGAGCCTACAATGAGCAGTTCTTC. As protein: CASSSLAGAYNEQFF.

This clone has just a few counts. The CDR3 region is CASSLTTEAFF. CDR3 DNA sequence: TGTGCCAGCTCCCTTACCACTGAAGCTTTCTTT. V usage is TRBV18 and J usage is TRBJ1-1; D is uncertain. The CDR3 consists of 11 residues. Germline V gene sequence: CDR1 KGHSH, CDR2 LQKENI. V was cut by 6 bases and J by 4 bases, with 6 bases left in between.

This clone has a handful of counts. V gene TRBV28 combines with J gene TRBJ2-5; 8 positions match TRBD1. V dropped 6 bases and J dropped 3; count of bases not matched to a gene: 15. The germline V gene has CDR1 MDHEN and CDR2 SYDVKM. The CDR3 extends over 17 amino acids. CDR3 protein: CASSSPGTGPIKETQYF. CDR3 DNA: TGTGCCAGCAGCAGTCCCGGGACAGGTCCTATAAAAGAGACCCAGTACTTC.

The V gene is TRBV28, the J gene TRBJ2-2; D is undetermined. The germline V gene encodes CDR1 MDHEN and CDR2 SYDVKM. The V and J ends lost 6 bases and 2 bases respectively, with 7 bases between them. The CDR3 is 13 residues long. This chain's CDR3 is CASRLPNTGELFF. In DNA, the CDR3 is TGTGCCAGCAGACTCCCAAACACCGGGGAGCTGTTTTTT.

The rearrangement joins TRBV7-2 to TRBJ2-1; 8 nucleotides align to TRBD1. There are 15 residues in the CDR3. V lost 4 bases, J lost 1 base, and 3 bases stayed unmatched. Looked up from germline, CDR1 is SGHTA and CDR2 is FQGNSA. The chain's CDR3 is CASSSGQGSYNEQFF. Written as DNA, the CDR3 is TGTGCCAGCAGCTCAGGACAGGGTTCCTACAATGAGCAGTTCTTC.

The rearrangement uses TRBV9 and TRBJ2-5; 9 nucleotides line up with TRBD2. V lost 2 bases and J lost 5; bases outside the gene matches: 4. This CDR3 comprises 14 residues. The germline V gene encodes CDR1 SGDLS and CDR2 YYNGEE. CDR3 residues: CASSVIAGVETQYF. The CDR3 bases are TGTGCCAGCAGCGTTATAGCGGGGGTGGAGACCCAGTACTTC.

The chain couples TRBV5-1 to TRBJ1-6; the match to TRBD1 covers 10 bases. The CDR3 consists of 19 residues. V lost 0 bases and J lost 8; bases outside the gene matches: 14. Germline assignment: CDR1 SGHRS and CDR2 YFSETQ. The CDR3 nucleotides read TGCGCCAGCAGCTTGGATGGTGTAGGGAGGACAGGGGGTGATTCACCCCTCCACTTT. Protein product: CASSLDGVGRTGGDSPLHF.

The gene calls are TRBV27 and TRBJ2-1; 7 bases agree with TRBD2. Per the germline V gene, CDR1 is MNHEY and CDR2 is SMNVEV (reference sequence). The CDR3 is 16 residues long. Losses at the gene ends were 4 bases for V and 4 bases for J; bases not matched to a gene: 10. CDR3 in amino acids: CASSSLVASGYNEQFF. The CDR3 DNA sequence: TGTGCCAGCAGTTCCCTCGTGGCTAGCGGATACAATGAGCAGTTCTTC.

The genes are TRBV6-5 and TRBJ2-2; no clear D gene. Trimming took 6 bases from V and 5 from J, leaving 13 bases between them. The CDR3 is 14 amino acids. The germline V gene has CDR1 MNHEY and CDR2 SVGAGI. In DNA, the CDR3 is TGTGCCAGCAGCTCTGATCGGTCAACCGGGGAGCTGTTTTTT. It codes for CASSSDRSTGELFF.

This clone was observed a few times. This CDR3 is CASSLTGYEQYF. For the CDR3, the DNA is TGTGCCAGCAGCTTAACAGGGTACGAGCAGTACTTC. The J gene is TRBJ2-7, the V gene TRBV7-2, with a tentative D call TRBD1 (6 bases). This CDR3 is built from 12 residues. Trimming pared 2 bases from V and 4 bases from J, leaving 6 bases between. Germline V gene lookup returns CDR1 SGHTA and CDR2 FQGNSA.

The chain links TRBV5-1 to TRBJ2-5; D uncertain. This CDR3 is 10 amino acids long. The germline V gene has CDR1 SGHRS and CDR2 YFSETQ. V was clipped by 5 bases and J by 5 bases, with 4 bases between them. The DNA of the CDR3 is TGCGCCAGCAGAAGGGAGACCCAGTACTTC. Its translation is CASRRETQYF.

This sequence joins TRBV7-9 and TRBJ1-4, with D possibly TRBD1 on 5 matching bases. There are 15 residues in the CDR3. Trimming pared 0 bases from V and 10 bases from J, leaving 15 bases between. Per the germline V gene, CDR1 is SEHNR and CDR2 is FQNEAQ (reference sequence). As DNA, the CDR3 is TGTGCCAGCAGCTTAGCCACAGGCACGAAAGTAAAACTGTTTTTT. Its translation is CASSLATGTKVKLFF.